This T cell receptor beta chain is drawn from a study of cytomegalovirus exposure and HLA in healthy donors. Study at large: Genotyping of nearly 400 donors showed that roughly 83% belonged to the Caucasian-associated ancestry cluster. General study points: It was confirmed in vitro that a few of the CMV-associated chains were specific for CMV antigens. Sequencing likely generated an artifact that appeared as a cluster of highly shared sequence variants. About 87% or about 30% of the time was how often most TCR beta V segments were productive, according to an earlier analysis.

The primer mix had 60 Vbeta and 13 Jbeta primers. TCRdb's copy holds only in-frame clones and misses some; the assay was immunoSEQ multiplex PCR. The sample gives about 250,000 clones, 75% to 85% of which show up once; 0.3% is in the top ten. This clone was recorded once. The antigen is not known. V dropped 4 bases and J dropped 0 bases, with 10 bases sitting between them. The CDR3 sequence is 16 residues long. Looked up from germline, CDR1 is MGHRA and CDR2 is YSYEKL. J is TRBJ2-6 and V is TRBV4-1, with D perhaps matching TRBD1 (5 bases). The sequencing sample was made of PBMCs. The receptor was isolated from a girl aged 2-15 years in good health and CMV-seronegative. The CDR3 nucleotides read TGCGCCAGCAGCCCGACAGTCACCTCTGGGGCCAACGTCCTGACTTTC. Translating gives CASSPTVTSGANVLTF.